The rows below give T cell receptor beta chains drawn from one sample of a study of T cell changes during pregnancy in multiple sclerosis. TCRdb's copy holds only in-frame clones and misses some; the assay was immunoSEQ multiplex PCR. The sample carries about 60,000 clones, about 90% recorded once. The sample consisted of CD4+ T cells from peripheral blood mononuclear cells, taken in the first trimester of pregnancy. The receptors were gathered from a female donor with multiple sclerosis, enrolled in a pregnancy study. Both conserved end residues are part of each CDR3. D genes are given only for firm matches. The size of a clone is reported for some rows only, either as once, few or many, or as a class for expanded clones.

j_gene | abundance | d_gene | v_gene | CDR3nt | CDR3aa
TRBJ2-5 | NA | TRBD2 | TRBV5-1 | TGCGCCAGCAGCTTGAGAAGCGGGGGGGCAGAAGAGACCCAGTACTTC | CASSLRSGGAEETQYF
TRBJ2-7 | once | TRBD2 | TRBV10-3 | TGTGCCATCAGTGCTGGACTAGCGGGGTACGAGCAGTACTTC | CAISAGLAGYEQYF
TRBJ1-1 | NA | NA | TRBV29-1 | TGCAGCGCCTTGACAGCCGGCACTGGAGCTTTCTTT | CSALTAGTGAFF
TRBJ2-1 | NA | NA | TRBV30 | TGTGCCTGGAGTCAAGGGGTCAGGGGCAATGAGCAGTTCTTC | CAWSQGVRGNEQFF
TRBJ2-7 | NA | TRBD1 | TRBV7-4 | TGTGCCAGCAGCCAAGCCCTGGACAGGGAGCAGCACGAGCAGTACTTC | CASSQALDREQHEQYF
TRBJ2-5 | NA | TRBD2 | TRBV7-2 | TGTGCCAGCAGCTCATCCAGACTAGCGGGGGTGGAGACCCAGTACTTC | CASSSSRLAGVETQYF
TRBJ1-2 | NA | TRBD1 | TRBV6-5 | TGTGCCAGCAGTCTTAGACAGGGAAGTGGCTACACCTTC | CASSLRQGSGYTF
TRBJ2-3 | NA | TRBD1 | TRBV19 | TGTGCCAGTAGTATAGGGGACAGGAACACAGATACGCAGTATTTT | CASSIGDRNTDTQYF
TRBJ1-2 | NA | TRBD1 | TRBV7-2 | TGTGCCAGCAGCCCCGGGACAGCCCCCTATGGCTACACCTTC | CASSPGTAPYGYTF
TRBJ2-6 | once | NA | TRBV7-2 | TGTGCCAGCAGCTTAAGCGCAGTCTCTGGGGCCAACGTCCTGACTTTC | CASSLSAVSGANVLTF
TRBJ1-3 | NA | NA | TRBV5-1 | TGCGCCAGTCCCGATTGGGAGGCTGGAAACACCATATATTTT | CASPDWEAGNTIYF
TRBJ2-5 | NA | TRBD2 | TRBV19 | TGTGCCAGTAGTATCGGTAGCGGGGGAGGCGAGACCCAGTACTTC | CASSIGSGGGETQYF
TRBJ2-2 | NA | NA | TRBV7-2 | TGTGCCAGCAGCTTACGGCGACAGCCATCCGGGGAGCTGTTTTTT | CASSLRRQPSGELFF
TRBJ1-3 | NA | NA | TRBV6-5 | TGTGCCAGCAGTATTCCGGGCTCTGGAAACACCATATATTTT | CASSIPGSGNTIYF
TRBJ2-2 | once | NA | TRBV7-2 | TGTGCCAGCAGCTTGGAGAGACAGTGGGAGCTGTTTTTT | CASSLERQWELFF
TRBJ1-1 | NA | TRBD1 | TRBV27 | TGTGCCAGCAGTCCCGACAGGGGCGCGTCCACTGAAGCTTTCTTT | CASSPDRGASTEAFF
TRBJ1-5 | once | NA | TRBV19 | TGTGCCAGTAAGGAGGGCAGGGTTGCGGGCAATCAGCCCCAGCATTTT | CASKEGRVAGNQPQHF
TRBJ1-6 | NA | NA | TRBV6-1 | TGTGCCAGCAGCCTGTCCCGGGATTCACCCCTCCACTTT | CASSLSRDSPLHF
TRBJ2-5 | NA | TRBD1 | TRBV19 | TGTGCCAGTGGGAGGGGGACAGGGGTGAAGACCCAGTACTTC | CASGRGTGVKTQYF
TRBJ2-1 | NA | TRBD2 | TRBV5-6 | TGTGCCAGCAGCTTGTTACTAGCGGGGCCCAATGAGCAGTTCTTC | CASSLLLAGPNEQFF
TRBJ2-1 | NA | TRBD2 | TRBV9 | TGTGCCAGCAGCGTAGTTTCGGTGGGAGCGGGAGAGCAGTTCTTC | CASSVVSVGAGEQFF
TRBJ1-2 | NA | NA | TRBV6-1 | TGTGCCAGCACCCCGGGCCCCGGGAGGGGCTACACCTTC | CASTPGPGRGYTF
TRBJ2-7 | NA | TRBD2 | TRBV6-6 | TGTGCCACACAAGTTAGCGGGGGGGACGAGCAGTACTTC | CATQVSGGDEQYF
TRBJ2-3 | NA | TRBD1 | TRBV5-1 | TGCGCCAGCAGCCCGCAGGGGACAGGGCCACCAGGGGATACGCAGTATTTT | CASSPQGTGPPGDTQYF
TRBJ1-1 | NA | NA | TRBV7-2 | TGTGCCAGCTTTCCGGGGGGTATGAACACTGAAGCTTTCTTT | CASFPGGMNTEAFF
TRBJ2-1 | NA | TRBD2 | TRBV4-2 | TGTGCCAGCAGCCAAGAGACCGGGACTAGCGGGGGGGTCTCCTACAATGAGCAGTTCTTC | CASSQETGTSGGVSYNEQFF